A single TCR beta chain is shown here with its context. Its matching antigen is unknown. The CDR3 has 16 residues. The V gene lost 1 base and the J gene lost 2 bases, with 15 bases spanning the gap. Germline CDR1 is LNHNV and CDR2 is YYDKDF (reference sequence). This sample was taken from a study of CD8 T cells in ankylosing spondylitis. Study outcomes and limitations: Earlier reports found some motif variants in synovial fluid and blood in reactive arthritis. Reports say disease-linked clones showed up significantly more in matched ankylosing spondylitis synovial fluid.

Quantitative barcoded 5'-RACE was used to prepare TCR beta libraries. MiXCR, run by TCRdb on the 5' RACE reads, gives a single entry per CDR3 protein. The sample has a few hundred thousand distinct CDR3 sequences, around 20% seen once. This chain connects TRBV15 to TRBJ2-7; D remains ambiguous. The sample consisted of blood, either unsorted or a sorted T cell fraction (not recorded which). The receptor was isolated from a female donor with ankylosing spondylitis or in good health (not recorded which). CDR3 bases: TGTGCCACCAGCAGAGGTATAGCCCGAACGACCTACGAGCAGTACTTC. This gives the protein CATSRGIARTTYEQYF. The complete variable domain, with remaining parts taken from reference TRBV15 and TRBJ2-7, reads DAMVIQNPRYQVTQFGKPVTLSCSQTLNHNVMYWYQQKSSQAPKLLFHYYDKDFNNEADTPDNFQSRRPNTSFCFLDIRSPGLGDTAMYLCATSRGIARTTYEQYFGPGTRLTVT.